Following are 19 T cell receptor beta chains from one sample sequenced in a study of CD8+CD57+ T cells in acquired aplastic anemia. The study profiled TCR beta VDJ and CDR3 using genomic DNA as template. TCRdb passed the reads through MiXCR, listing each CDR3 protein once. The table has roughly 58,000 distinct CDR3 sequences, around 50% seen once. The sample consisted of sorted CD4+, CD8+, or CD8+CD57+ T cells (not recorded which) from PBMCs. All receptors come from a human donor in good health, serving as a control.

This chain joins TRBV2 and TRBJ2-5; 12 nucleotides align to TRBD2. The V gene end was trimmed by 8 bases and the J gene end by 4 bases; junction bases not matched to a gene: 14. Germline CDR1 SNHLY, CDR2 FYNNEI. The CDR3 totals 17 residues. The CDR3 loop reads CASRGLSSGRAGETQYF. The CDR3 region has the DNA TGTGCCAGCCGGGGGCTATCTAGCGGGAGGGCGGGAGAGACCCAGTACTTC.

This chain links TRBV9 with TRBJ2-7; 7 bases map to TRBD2. Germline V gene data show CDR1 as SGDLS and CDR2 as YYNGEE. The CDR3 is 15 amino acids. The J segment lost 1 base and the V segment lost 0 bases, leaving 4 bases of the junction unmatched. The CDR3 sequence: CASSVGGTISYEQYF. CDR3 sequence (DNA): TGTGCCAGCAGCGTAGGGGGGACTATTTCCTACGAGCAGTACTTC. Full variable domain (remainder filled in from reference TRBV9 and TRBJ2-7): DSGVTQTPKHLITATGQRVTLRCSPRSGDLSVYWYQQSLDQGLQFLIQYYNGEERAKGNILERFSAQQFPDLHSELNLSSLELGDSALYFCASSVGGTISYEQYFGPGTRLTVT.

This clonotype occurred many times. The rearrangement links TRBV12-3 or TRBV12-4 to TRBJ2-1; TRBD1 might be the D (7 bases). This CDR3 has 17 residues. Trimming stripped 5 bases from V and 6 bases from J, with 23 bases between. The DNA for the CDR3 is TGTGCCAGCAGTCCCCGAGGTAGCGGAGGGGGCTTCAATGAGCAGTTCTTC. Protein: CASSPRGSGGGFNEQFF.

This clonotype was found a few times. The rearrangement uses TRBV29-1 and TRBJ2-2; a possible D gene is TRBD1 (6 bases). Deletions cut 2 bases from V and 0 bases from J, with 10 bases between. The CDR3 contains 15 residues. CDR1 and CDR2 (germline): SQVTM, ANQGSEA. The CDR3 region has the DNA TGCAGCGTTGAAACAGGGCCCGCGAACACCGGGGAGCTGTTTTTT. Translation: CSVETGPANTGELFF.

This chain links TRBV10-1 with TRBJ1-2, with D perhaps TRBD1 (5 bases). V lost 9 bases and J 6 bases, leaving 8 bases between the germline ends. Germline V gene lookup returns CDR1 WNHNN and CDR2 SYGVQD (reference sequence). There are 10 residues in the CDR3. CDR3 in DNA: TGCGCCAGGAAGGGGAATGGCTACACCTTC. Its protein is CARKGNGYTF.

This clonotype was seen ten or more times. The rearrangement joins TRBV7-6 to TRBJ2-1, with 8 bases aligning to TRBD2. Germline-derived CDR1 and CDR2 are SGHVS and FNYEAQ. CDR3 size: 18 residues. Trimming at V came to 5 bases and at J to 6 bases, leaving 18 bases not matched to a gene. CDR3: CASSPTIPQPGGGNEQFF. In DNA form, the CDR3 reads TGTGCCAGCAGCCCAACCATCCCCCAACCGGGAGGGGGCAATGAGCAGTTCTTC.

The V and J genes are TRBV7-6 and TRBJ1-4; D not resolved. Germline lookup yields CDR1 SGHVS and CDR2 FNYEAQ. V lost 4 bases and J 0 bases, leaving 9 bases between the germline ends. The CDR3 contains 15 residues. The CDR3 DNA reads as TGTGCCAGCAGCTACCCTAGCACAACTAATGAAAAACTGTTTTTT. The encoded protein is CASSYPSTTNEKLFF.

This chain connects TRBV29-1 to TRBJ1-4, with a possible D match to TRBD1 (6 bases). V dropped 8 bases and J dropped 4 bases, with 11 bases sitting between them. This CDR3 has 12 residues. Germline values: CDR1 SQVTM, CDR2 ANQGSEA. For the CDR3, the DNA is TGCAGCATCCGGGACAATAATGAAAAACTGTTTTTT. Translated: CSIRDNNEKLFF.

V gene TRBV2 combines with J gene TRBJ1-1, with D tentatively TRBD1 (6 bases). CDR3 length: 12 amino acids. Trimming stripped 4 bases from V and 11 bases from J, with 14 bases between. The germline CDR1 and CDR2 sequences are SNHLY and FYNNEI. CDR3 residues: CASSGPRGLAFF. DNA for the CDR3: TGTGCCAGCAGTGGACCTAGGGGGTTGGCTTTCTTT.

The gene calls are TRBV2 and TRBJ1-1, with a possible D match to TRBD1 (5 bases). The CDR3 is made up of 14 amino acids. With 5 bases removed from V and 2 bases from J, the gap between germline ends came to 12 bases. Germline CDR1 is SNHLY and CDR2 is FYNNEI. CDR3 residues: CASSPRDGNTEAFF. In DNA, the CDR3 is TGTGCCAGCAGTCCGCGGGACGGAAACACTGAAGCTTTCTTT.

The chain joins TRBV7-2 to TRBJ2-7, with D uncertain. V shed 4 bases and J shed 4 bases, with 8 bases lying between them. Per the germline V gene, CDR1 is SGHTA and CDR2 is FQGNSA. This CDR3 is 12 amino acids long. In DNA, the CDR3 is TGTGCCAGCAGCTCCCCGCGTTACGAGCAGTACTTC. It codes for CASSSPRYEQYF.

The chain is built from TRBV20-1 and TRBJ1-5, with 9 bases lining up with TRBD1. Trimming removed 2 bases from V and 6 bases from J; junction bases left unmatched: 8. Germline values: CDR1 DFQATT, CDR2 SNEGSKA (reference sequence). This CDR3 has 15 amino acids. The DNA for the CDR3 is TGCAGTGCTAGATCGTCCGGACAGGGGATTCAGCCCCAGCATTTT. Its translation is CSARSSGQGIQPQHF.

The V gene is TRBV20-1, the J gene TRBJ1-2; unclear D gene. CDR1 and CDR2 from the germline V gene are DFQATT and SNEGSKA (reference sequence). This CDR3 is built from 14 residues. Trimming removed 2 bases from V and 5 bases from J, with 15 bases in between. The CDR3 spells CSARPLAGGYGYTF. DNA for the CDR3: TGCAGTGCTAGACCACTGGCAGGAGGGTATGGCTACACCTTC.

This chain links TRBV19 with TRBJ1-6, with D unclear. Per germline, CDR1 LNHDA and CDR2 SQIVND (reference sequence). The CDR3 is 15 residues long. V lost 8 bases to trimming and J lost 0 bases, with 11 bases between them. The CDR3 DNA reads as TGTGCCAGTGTCGGTAGACTCTCCTATAATTCACCCCTCCACTTT. It codes for CASVGRLSYNSPLHF. The full variable domain, its missing parts supplied by reference TRBV19 and TRBJ1-6, is DGGITQSPKYLFRKEGQNVTLSCEQNLNHDAMYWYRQDPGQGLRLIYYSQIVNDFQKGDIAEGYSVSREKKESFPLTVTSAQKNPTAFYLCASVGRLSYNSPLHFGNGTRLTVT.

This clonotype was seen many times. The DNA of the CDR3 is TGTGCCAGCAGTGGAATACAGGGGACTAGCTTACACAATGAGCAGTTCTTC. Protein: CASSGIQGTSLHNEQFF. The gene calls are TRBV6-1 and TRBJ2-1; 9 nucleotides align to TRBD2. CDR1 MNHNS and CDR2 SASEGT come from the germline V gene. The CDR3 is 17 amino acids. Trimming cost V 4 bases and J 5 bases; bases outside gene matches: 12.

The table lists this clonotype with many counts. This chain links TRBV11-3 with TRBJ2-1; the D gene could be TRBD1 or TRBD2 (6 bases each). V was trimmed by 6 bases and J by 8 bases, leaving 17 bases between them. CDR3 length: 14 residues. Germline lookup yields CDR1 SGHNT and CDR2 YENEEA. The CDR3 nucleotides read TGTGCCAGCAGGGGGGGCAGGGTTCGGGATGAGCAGTTCTTC. It is translated as CASRGGRVRDEQFF.

This chain joins TRBV29-1 and TRBJ1-5; D gene uncertain. The CDR3 contains 8 residues. Germline V lookup: CDR1 SQVTM, CDR2 ANQGSEA. This chain's CDR3 is CGAQPQHF. The CDR3 DNA is TGCGGCGCCCAGCCCCAGCATTTT.

This clonotype is medium-sized (0.01 to 0.1%) within its sample. The chain has TRBV24-1 and TRBJ2-5; 7 bases map to TRBD2. The CDR3 totals 15 residues. The ends lost 5 bases at V and 2 bases at J; junction bases unmatched: 7. CDR1 and CDR2 from the germline V gene are KGHDR and SFDVKD. CDR3 region: CATSGKGREQETQYF. DNA of the CDR3: TGTGCCACCAGTGGGAAGGGGCGGGAGCAAGAGACCCAGTACTTC.

This clonotype was seen repeatedly, ten times or more. The chain links TRBV4-2 to TRBJ2-7; D unresolved. The CDR3 has 13 amino acids. Germline CDR1 and CDR2: LGHNA and YNFKEQ. Trimming took off 1 base at V and 6 bases at J, with 10 bases between the two ends. The CDR3 DNA reads TGTGCCAGCAGCCAAGGCTTCCTGTCCGAGCAGTACTTC. Amino acid sequence: CASSQGFLSEQYF.